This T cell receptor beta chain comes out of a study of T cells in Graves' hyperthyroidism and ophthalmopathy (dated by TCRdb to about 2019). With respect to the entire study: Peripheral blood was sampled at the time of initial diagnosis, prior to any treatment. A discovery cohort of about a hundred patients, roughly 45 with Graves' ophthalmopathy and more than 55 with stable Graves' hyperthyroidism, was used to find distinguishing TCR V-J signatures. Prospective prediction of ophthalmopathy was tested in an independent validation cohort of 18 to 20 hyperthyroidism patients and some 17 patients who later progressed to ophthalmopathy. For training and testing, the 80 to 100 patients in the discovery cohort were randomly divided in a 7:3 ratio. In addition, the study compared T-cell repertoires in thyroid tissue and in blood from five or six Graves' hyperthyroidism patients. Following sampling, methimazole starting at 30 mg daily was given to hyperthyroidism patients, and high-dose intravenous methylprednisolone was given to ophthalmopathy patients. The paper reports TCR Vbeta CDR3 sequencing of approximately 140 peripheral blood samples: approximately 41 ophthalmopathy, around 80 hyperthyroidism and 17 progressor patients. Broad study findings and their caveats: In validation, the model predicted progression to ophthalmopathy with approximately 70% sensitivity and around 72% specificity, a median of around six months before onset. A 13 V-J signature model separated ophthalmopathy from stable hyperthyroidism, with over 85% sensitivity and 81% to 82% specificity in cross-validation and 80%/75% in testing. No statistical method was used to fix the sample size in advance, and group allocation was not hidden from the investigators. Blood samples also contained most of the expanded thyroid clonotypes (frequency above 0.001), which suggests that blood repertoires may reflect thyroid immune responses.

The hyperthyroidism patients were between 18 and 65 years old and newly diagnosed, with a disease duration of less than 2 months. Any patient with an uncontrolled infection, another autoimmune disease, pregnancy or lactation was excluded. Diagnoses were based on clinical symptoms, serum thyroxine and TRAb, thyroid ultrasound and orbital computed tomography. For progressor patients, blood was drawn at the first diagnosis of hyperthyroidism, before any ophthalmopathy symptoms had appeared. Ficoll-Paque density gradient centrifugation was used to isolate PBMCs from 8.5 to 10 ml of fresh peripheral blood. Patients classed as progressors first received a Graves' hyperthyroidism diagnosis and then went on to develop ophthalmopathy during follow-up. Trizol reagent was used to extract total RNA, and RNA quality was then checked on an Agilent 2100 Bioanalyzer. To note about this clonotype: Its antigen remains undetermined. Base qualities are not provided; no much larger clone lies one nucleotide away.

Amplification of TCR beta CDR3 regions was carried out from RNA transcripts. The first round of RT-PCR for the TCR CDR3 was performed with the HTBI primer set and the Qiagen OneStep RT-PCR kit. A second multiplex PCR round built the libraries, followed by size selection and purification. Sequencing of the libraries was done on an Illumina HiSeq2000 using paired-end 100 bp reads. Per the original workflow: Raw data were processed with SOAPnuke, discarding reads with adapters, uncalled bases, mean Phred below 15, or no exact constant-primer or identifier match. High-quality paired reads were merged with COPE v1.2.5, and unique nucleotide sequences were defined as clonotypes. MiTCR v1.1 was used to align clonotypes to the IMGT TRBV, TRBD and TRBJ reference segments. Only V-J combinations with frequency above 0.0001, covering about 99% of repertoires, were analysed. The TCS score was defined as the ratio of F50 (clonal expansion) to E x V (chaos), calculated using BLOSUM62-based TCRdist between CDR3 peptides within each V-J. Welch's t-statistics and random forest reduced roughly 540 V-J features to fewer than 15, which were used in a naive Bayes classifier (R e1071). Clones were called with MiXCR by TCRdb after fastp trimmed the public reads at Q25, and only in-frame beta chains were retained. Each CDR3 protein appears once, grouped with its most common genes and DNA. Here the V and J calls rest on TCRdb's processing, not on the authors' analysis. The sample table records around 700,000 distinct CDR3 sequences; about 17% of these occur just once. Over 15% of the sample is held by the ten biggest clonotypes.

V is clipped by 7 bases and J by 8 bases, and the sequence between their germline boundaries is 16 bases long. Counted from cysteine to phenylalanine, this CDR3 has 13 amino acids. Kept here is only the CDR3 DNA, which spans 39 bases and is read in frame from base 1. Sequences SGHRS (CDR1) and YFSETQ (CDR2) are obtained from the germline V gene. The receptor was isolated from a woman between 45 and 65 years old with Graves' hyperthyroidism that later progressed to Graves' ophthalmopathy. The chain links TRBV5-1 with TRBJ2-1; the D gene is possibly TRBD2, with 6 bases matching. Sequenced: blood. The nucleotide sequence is TGCGCCAGCCGGGAGACCTTTGGGGATGAGCAGTTCTTC. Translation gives CASRETFGDEQFF.